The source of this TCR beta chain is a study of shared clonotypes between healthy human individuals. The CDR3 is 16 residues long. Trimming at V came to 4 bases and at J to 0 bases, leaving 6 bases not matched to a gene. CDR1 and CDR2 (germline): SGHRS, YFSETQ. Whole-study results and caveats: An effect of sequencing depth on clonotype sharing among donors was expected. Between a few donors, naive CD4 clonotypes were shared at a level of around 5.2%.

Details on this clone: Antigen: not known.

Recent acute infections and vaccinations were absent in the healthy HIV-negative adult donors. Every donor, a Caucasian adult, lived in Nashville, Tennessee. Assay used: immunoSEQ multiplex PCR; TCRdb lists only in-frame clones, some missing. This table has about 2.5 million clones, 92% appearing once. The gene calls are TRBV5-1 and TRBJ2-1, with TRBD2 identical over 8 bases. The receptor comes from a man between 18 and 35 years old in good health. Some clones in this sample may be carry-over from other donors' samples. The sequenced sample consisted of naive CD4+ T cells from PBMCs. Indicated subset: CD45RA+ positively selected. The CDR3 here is CASSILAGTSYNEQFF. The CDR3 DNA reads TGCGCCAGCAGCATATTAGCGGGAACCTCCTACAATGAGCAGTTCTTC.